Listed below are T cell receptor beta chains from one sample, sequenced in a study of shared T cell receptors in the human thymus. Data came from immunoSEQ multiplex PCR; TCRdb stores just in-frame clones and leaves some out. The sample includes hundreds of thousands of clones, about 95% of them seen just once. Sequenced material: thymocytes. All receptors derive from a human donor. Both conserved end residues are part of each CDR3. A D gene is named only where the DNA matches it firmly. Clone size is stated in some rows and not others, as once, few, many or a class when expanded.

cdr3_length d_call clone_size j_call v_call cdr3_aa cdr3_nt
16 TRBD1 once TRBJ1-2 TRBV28 CASSLDRGLSNYGYTF TGTGCCAGCAGTTTGGACAGGGGCCTATCAAACTATGGCTACACCTTC
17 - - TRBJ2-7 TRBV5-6 CASSLGFGGTRSYEQYF TGTGCCAGCAGCTTGGGATTTGGTGGGACCAGGTCCTACGAGCAGTACTTC
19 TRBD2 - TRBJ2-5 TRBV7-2 CASRPHTPGLAGSWETQYF TGTGCCAGCAGACCCCACACACCGGGACTAGCGGGGTCATGGGAGACCCAGTACTTC
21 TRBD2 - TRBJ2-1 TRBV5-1 CASSLESGEGASKTSYNEQFF TGCGCCAGCAGCTTGGAGAGCGGGGAAGGGGCCTCTAAAACATCCTACAATGAGCAGTTCTTC
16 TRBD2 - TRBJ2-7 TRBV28 CATHYGTSGRAHEQYF TGTGCCACTCACTATGGGACTAGCGGGAGGGCCCACGAGCAGTACTTC
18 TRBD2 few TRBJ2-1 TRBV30 CAWSPLTSGRAYYNEQFF TGTGCCTGGAGTCCCCTGACTAGCGGGAGGGCCTACTACAATGAGCAGTTCTTC
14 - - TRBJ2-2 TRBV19 CASTWRMTVGELFF TGTGCCAGTACATGGAGGATGACCGTGGGGGAGCTGTTTTTT
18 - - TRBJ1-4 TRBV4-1 CASSQDPRGPGPNEKLFF TGCGCCAGCAGCCAAGATCCCCGGGGACCAGGGCCTAATGAAAAACTGTTTTTT
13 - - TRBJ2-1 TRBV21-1 CASCFTYYNEQFF TGTGCCAGCTGTTTTACCTACTACAATGAGCAGTTCTTC
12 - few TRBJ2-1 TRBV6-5 CASSTPTDEQFF TGTGCCAGCAGTACTCCGACGGATGAGCAGTTCTTC
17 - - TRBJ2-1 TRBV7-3 CASSPSGVAGTYNEQFF TGTGCCAGCAGCCCCTCGGGGGTAGCAGGGACCTACAATGAGCAGTTCTTC
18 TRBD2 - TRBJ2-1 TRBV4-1 CASSQETWAGGPSNEQFF TGCGCCAGCAGCCAAGAAACTTGGGCGGGAGGGCCCTCCAATGAGCAGTTCTTC
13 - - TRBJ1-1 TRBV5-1 CASSLLGYTEAFF TGCGCCAGCAGCTTGTTAGGGTACACTGAAGCTTTCTTT
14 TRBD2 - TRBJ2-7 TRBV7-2 CASSSQRERDEQYF TGTGCCAGCAGCTCTCAGCGGGAGAGAGACGAGCAGTACTTC
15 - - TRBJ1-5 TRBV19 CASSTPPGAVQPQHF TGTGCCAGTAGTACTCCCCCAGGAGCGGTTCAGCCCCAGCATTTT
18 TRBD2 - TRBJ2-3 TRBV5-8 CASSLVVGSSGYTDTQYF TGTGCCAGCAGCTTGGTCGTGGGATCTAGCGGATACACAGATACGCAGTATTTT
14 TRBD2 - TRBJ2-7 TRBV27 CASSSTPGGYEQYF TGTGCCAGCAGCTCTACCCCGGGGGGGTACGAGCAGTACTTC
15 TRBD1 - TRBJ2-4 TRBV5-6 CASSLTWDSKNIQYF TGTGCCAGCAGCTTGACTTGGGACAGCAAAAACATTCAGTACTTC
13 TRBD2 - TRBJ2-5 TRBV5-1 CASSFGLDETQYF TGCGCCAGCAGCTTCGGACTAGATGAGACCCAGTACTTC
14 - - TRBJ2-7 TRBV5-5 CASTLGWDSYEQYF TGTGCCAGCACCCTCGGCTGGGACTCCTACGAGCAGTACTTC
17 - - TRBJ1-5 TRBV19 CASSIVIRGHSNQPQHF TGTGCCAGTAGTATCGTGATCAGGGGCCATAGCAATCAGCCCCAGCATTTT
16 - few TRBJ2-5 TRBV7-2 CASSLGWGGHQETQYF TGTGCCAGCAGCTTAGGGTGGGGCGGGCACCAGGAGACCCAGTACTTC
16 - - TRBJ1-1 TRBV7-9 CASSSAFGPMNTEAFF TGTGCCAGCAGCTCGGCCTTTGGGCCTATGAACACTGAAGCTTTCTTT
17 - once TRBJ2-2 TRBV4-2 CASSHPTRKANTGELFF TGTGCCAGCAGCCACCCGACGCGGAAAGCGAACACCGGGGAGCTGTTTTTT
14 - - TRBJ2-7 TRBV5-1 CASSLPGTKYEQYF TGCGCCAGCAGCTTACCCGGGACAAAATACGAGCAGTACTTC
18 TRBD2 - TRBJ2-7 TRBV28 CASSLCHRLAGDSNEQYF TGTGCCAGCAGTTTATGCCACCGACTAGCGGGAGATTCCAACGAGCAGTACTTC
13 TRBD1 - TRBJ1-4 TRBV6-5 CASRQGTNEKLFF TGTGCCAGCAGACAGGGGACTAATGAAAAACTGTTTTTT
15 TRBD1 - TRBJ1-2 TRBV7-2 CASSFPDRGISGYTF TGTGCCAGCAGCTTTCCGGACAGGGGGATCTCTGGCTACACCTTC
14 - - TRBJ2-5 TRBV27 CASSNLGRQETQYF TGTGCCAGCAGTAACCTCGGACGGCAAGAGACCCAGTACTTC
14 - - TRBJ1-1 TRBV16 CASSPDPRCTEAFF TGTGCCAGCAGCCCGGACCCCCGATGCACTGAAGCTTTCTTT
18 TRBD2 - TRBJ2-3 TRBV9 CASSYPQGTSGTRDTQYF TGTGCCAGCAGCTACCCTCAAGGGACTAGCGGAACCAGAGATACGCAGTATTTT
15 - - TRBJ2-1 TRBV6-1 CASSEEWDTYNEQFF TGTGCCAGCAGTGAAGAATGGGACACCTACAATGAGCAGTTCTTC
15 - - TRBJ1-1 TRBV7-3 CASSLNPGLNTEAFF TGTGCCAGCAGCTTGAACCCAGGGTTGAACACTGAAGCTTTCTTT
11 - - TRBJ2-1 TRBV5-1 CASNRSGEQFF TGCGCCAGCAACAGGTCAGGTGAGCAGTTCTTC
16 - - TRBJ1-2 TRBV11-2 CASSFRGRGPNYGYTF TGTGCCAGCAGCTTTAGAGGACGGGGACCGAACTATGGCTACACCTTC
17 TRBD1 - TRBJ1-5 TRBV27 CASSPLGEGQGVQPQHF TGTGCCAGCAGTCCCCTAGGGGAGGGACAGGGGGTGCAGCCCCAGCATTTT
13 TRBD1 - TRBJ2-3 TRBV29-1 CSAPDRGHHTQYF TGCAGCGCCCCCGACAGGGGACATCATACGCAGTATTTT
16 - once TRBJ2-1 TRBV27 CASSLWRLESYNEQFF TGTGCCAGCAGTTTGTGGAGGTTAGAATCCTACAATGAGCAGTTCTTC
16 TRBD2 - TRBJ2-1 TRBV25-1 CASCGRPSGHYNEQFF TGTGCCAGCTGTGGGAGGCCTAGCGGCCACTACAATGAGCAGTTCTTC
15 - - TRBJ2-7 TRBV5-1 CASSPKGGSSYEQYF TGCGCCAGCAGTCCGAAGGGGGGGTCCTCCTACGAGCAGTACTTC
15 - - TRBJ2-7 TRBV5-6 CASSLEGNPSYEQYF TGTGCCAGCAGCTTGGAAGGGAACCCCTCCTACGAGCAGTACTTC
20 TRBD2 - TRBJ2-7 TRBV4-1 CASSPRGGTSGLGAYYEQYF TGCGCCAGCAGCCCCCGCGGTGGGACTAGCGGGTTAGGGGCCTACTACGAGCAGTACTTC
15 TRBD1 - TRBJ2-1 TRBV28 CASSFGTGKNNEQFF TGTGCCAGCAGTTTTGGGACAGGGAAGAACAATGAGCAGTTCTTC
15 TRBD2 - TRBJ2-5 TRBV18 CASSPLAGPTGTQYF TGTGCCAGCTCACCACTAGCGGGTCCCACGGGGACCCAGTACTTC
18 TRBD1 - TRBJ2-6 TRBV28 CASSNRDRVGSGANVLTF TGTGCCAGCAGTAACCGGGACAGGGTGGGCTCTGGGGCCAACGTCCTGACTTTC
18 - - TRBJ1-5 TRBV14 CASSQGKLSGLSNQPQHF TGTGCCAGCAGCCAAGGTAAACTGAGTGGCCTTAGCAATCAGCCCCAGCATTTT
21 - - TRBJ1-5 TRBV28 CASSHRARNGRGIGLNQPQHF TGTGCCAGCAGTCATCGGGCCCGGAACGGACGGGGGATCGGATTGAATCAGCCCCAGCATTTT